This T cell receptor (beta chain) stems from a study of shared clonotypes between healthy human individuals. Libraries were prepared by immunoSEQ multiplex PCR; TCRdb keeps only in-frame clonotypes and omits some of them. This sample has a few million clones, with approximately 93% found just once. V lost 0 bases, J lost 3 bases, and 13 bases lay in between. Germline CDR1 is SGHRS and CDR2 is YFSETQ. This CDR3 has 16 residues. Sequenced sample: naive CD4+ T cells from PBMCs. Noted subset: CD45RA+ positively selected. The sequence came from a man between 18 and 35 years old in good health. Some clones in this sample may be carry-over from other donors' samples. The chain uses TRBV5-1 and TRBJ1-5; D is uncertain. CDR3 nucleotide sequence: TGCGCCAGCAGCTTGGGACCCCAGGCAATCAATCAGCCCCAGCATTTT. Translating it yields CASSLGPQAINQPQHF.